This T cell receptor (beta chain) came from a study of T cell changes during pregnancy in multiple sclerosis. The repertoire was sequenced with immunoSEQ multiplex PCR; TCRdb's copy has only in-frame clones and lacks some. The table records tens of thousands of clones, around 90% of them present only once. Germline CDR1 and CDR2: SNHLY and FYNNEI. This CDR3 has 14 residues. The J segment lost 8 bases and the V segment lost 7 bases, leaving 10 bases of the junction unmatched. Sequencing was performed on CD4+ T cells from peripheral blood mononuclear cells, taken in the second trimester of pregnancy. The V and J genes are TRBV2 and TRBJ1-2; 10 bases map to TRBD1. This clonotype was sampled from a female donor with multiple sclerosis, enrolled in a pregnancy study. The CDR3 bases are TGTGCCAGCACCCCCGGGACAGGGGTTTCCGGCTACACCTTC. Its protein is CASTPGTGVSGYTF.